The clone carrying this T cell receptor (beta chain) was detected only once. Its antigen is not known. This record belongs to a study of cytomegalovirus exposure and HLA in healthy donors. The study's findings and limits: According to the study, about 180 TCR beta chains were cytomegalovirus-associated. A further, later analysis showed that HLA-associated TCR beta chains (compared with equally common others) were more clonally expanded. Productive status was seen about 90% or about 30% of the time for most TCR beta V segments in an earlier analysis.

The PCR employed 60 Vbeta primers together with 13 Jbeta primers. Sequencing used immunoSEQ multiplex PCR; TCRdb keeps in-frame clones, though not all of them. The sample holds roughly 120,000 clones; approximately 70% are singletons and the top ten take about 4.4%. What was sequenced was PBMCs. This clonotype was obtained from a man aged 55-75 years in good health and CMV-seropositive.

CDR3: CASSGGGGDEKLFF. Written as DNA, the CDR3 is TGTGCCAGCAGTGGGGGAGGCGGGGATGAAAAACTGTTTTTT. The gene calls are TRBV2 and TRBJ1-4, with D hard to call. The V and J ends lost 4 bases and 6 bases respectively, with 12 bases between them. The germline V gene encodes CDR1 SNHLY and CDR2 FYNNEI. CDR3 length equals 14 residues.